Presented here are 3 T cell receptor beta chains from one specimen sequenced in a study of Ad26.COV2.S vaccination and SARS-CoV-2 variants. Documented treatment: roughly 18 received Ad26.COV2.S at low or high dose, single or two shots; roughly five received placebo; per-sample allocation not given. Day 63 following the first vaccine or placebo injection was when the samples were taken. Some clones are missing from TCRdb's copy, which holds only in-frame ones; the method was immunoSEQ multiplex PCR. Of approximately 250,000 clones listed, approximately 90% are singletons. The sample in question was peripheral blood, obtained in a trial of Ad26.COV2.S vaccine versus placebo. Receptors originate from a person aged 18 to 59 who received the Ad26.COV2.S COVID-19 vaccine or a placebo.

This chain connects TRBV14 to TRBJ2-7; D may match TRBD1 or TRBD2 (5 bases each). Trimming took off 1 base at V and 6 bases at J, with 10 bases between the two ends. The germline V gene has CDR1 SGHDN and CDR2 FVKESK. The CDR3 loop spans 13 amino acids. The CDR3 is CASSQVSGTEQYF. The CDR3 bases are TGTGCCAGCAGCCAAGTTTCAGGGACCGAGCAGTACTTC.

This clone has a single count. This rearrangement joins TRBV18 to TRBJ2-1, with D possibly matching TRBD1 (6 bases). The CDR3 is 14 residues long. The germline V and J ends were trimmed by 3 bases and 4 bases, with 10 bases remaining between them. Germline values: CDR1 KGHSH, CDR2 LQKENI. CDR3 region: CASSPKTGYNEQFF. The CDR3 bases are TGTGCCAGCTCACCGAAGACAGGATACAATGAGCAGTTCTTC.

The CDR3 sequence: CASSQLVTYEQYV. CDR3 nucleotides: TGTGCCAGCAGCCAGTTGGTCACCTACGAGCAGTACGTC. The chain couples TRBV5-5 to TRBJ2-7; D gene unclear. This CDR3 has 13 residues. Per germline, CDR1 SGHKS and CDR2 YYEKEE (reference sequence). V was clipped by 4 bases and J by 2 bases, with 10 bases between them.